These 27 T cell receptor beta chains were all obtained from the same sample, sequenced in a study of blood T cell repertoires in COVID-19. Here immunoSEQ multiplex PCR was the method, and the copy in TCRdb shows in-frame clones only, minus some. The profile shows some 10,000 clones, over 70% of them singletons. The source material was peripheral blood. Source of these receptors: a human donor in a cohort sampled during active COVID-19.

This sequence joins TRBV9 and TRBJ2-7; TRBD2 might be the D (6 bases). V was clipped by 0 bases and J by 2 bases, with 12 bases between them. CDR1 SGDLS and CDR2 YYNGEE come from the germline V gene. The CDR3 sequence is 15 residues long. The CDR3 spells CASSVVAGPTYEQYF. DNA of the CDR3: TGTGCCAGCAGCGTAGTTGCGGGACCGACCTACGAGCAGTACTTC. Supplemented by reference TRBV9 and TRBJ2-7, the full variable domain reads DSGVTQTPKHLITATGQRVTLRCSPRSGDLSVYWYQQSLDQGLQFLIQYYNGEERAKGNILERFSAQQFPDLHSELNLSSLELGDSALYFCASSVVAGPTYEQYFGPGTRLTVT.

The DNA of the CDR3 is TGTGCCAGCAGTTTAGCGTCAGGGGGGAGGTACGAGCAGTACTTC. Its translation: CASSLASGGRYEQYF. This sequence joins TRBV27 and TRBJ2-7, with a possible D match to TRBD1 (7 bases). Per germline, CDR1 MNHEY and CDR2 SMNVEV (reference sequence). This CDR3 contains 15 residues. Between the trimmed V and J ends, which lost 2 bases and 4 bases, there was a span of 15 bases.

The CDR3 coding sequence is TGTGCCAGTAGCCTGATCGACGGAGCCAGTTCAGATACGCAGTATTTT. It translates to CASSLIDGASSDTQYF. This chain joins TRBV19 and TRBJ2-3; D unclear. CDR1 LNHDA and CDR2 SQIVND come from the germline V gene (reference sequence). Trimming stripped 6 bases from V and 4 bases from J, with 20 bases between. CDR3 length: 16 amino acids.

V usage is TRBV6-5 and J usage is TRBJ2-1; D unresolved. The CDR3 is 13 residues long. Germline V gene lookup returns CDR1 MNHEY and CDR2 SVGAGI. V was pared by 0 bases and J by 10 bases, with 10 bases between. The CDR3 loop is CASSYSARREQFF. CDR3 DNA sequence: TGTGCCAGCAGTTACTCGGCCCGGCGGGAGCAGTTCTTC.

The genes are TRBV5-6 and TRBJ1-2; a weak D match, TRBD1 (6 bases). The V gene's germline CDR1 is SGHDT and CDR2 YYEEEE. Trimming removed 0 bases at V and 2 bases at J, with 8 bases between. The CDR3 runs to 14 residues. The CDR3, as DNA: TGTGCCAGCAGCTTGGGGGGGCGCAACTATGGCTACACCTTC. Amino acid sequence: CASSLGGRNYGYTF.

This chain joins TRBV2 and TRBJ2-1; 13 positions agree with TRBD2. The CDR3 length is 20 residues. The ends lost 8 bases at V and 0 bases at J; junction bases unmatched: 16. Germline assignment: CDR1 SNHLY and CDR2 FYNNEI. The CDR3 reads CASARFQTSGRTSSYNEQFF. The CDR3 region has the DNA TGTGCCAGCGCCCGCTTCCAGACTAGCGGGAGGACGAGCTCCTACAATGAGCAGTTCTTC.

The V call is TRBV7-8, the J call TRBJ2-5; 13 nucleotides agree with TRBD2. Germline V CDR1 and CDR2: SGHVS, FQNEAQ. The CDR3 runs to 17 residues. The trim removed 5 bases at V and 5 bases at J, leaving 11 bases unmatched. Here the CDR3 DNA reads TGTGCCAGCAGCACGGGACTAGCGGGATTTCGGGGGGAGACCCAGTACTTC. Its protein is CASSTGLAGFRGETQYF.

This clone was seen a single time. The genes are TRBV10-2 and TRBJ2-2, with D maybe TRBD2 (6 bases). The CDR3 has 15 residues. Trimming removed 0 bases from V and 7 bases from J, with 12 bases in between. The germline V gene encodes CDR1 WSHSY and CDR2 SAAADI. CDR3 coding DNA: TGCGCCAGCAGTGAGTCGACGGGAGAGGGCGGGGAGCTGTTTTTT. The encoded protein is CASSESTGEGGELFF.

The chain joins TRBV5-6 to TRBJ2-7; TRBD1 aligns across 7 bases. After removal of 2 bases from V and 2 bases from J, the junction contained 4 bases not matched to a gene. The CDR3 extends over 14 amino acids. Looked up from germline, CDR1 is SGHDT and CDR2 is YYEEEE. CDR3 sequence (DNA): TGTGCCAGCAGCTTAGGGGACAGACCCTACGAGCAGTACTTC. Amino acids: CASSLGDRPYEQYF.

This chain connects TRBV7-6 to TRBJ1-3; D ambiguous. This CDR3 has 15 amino acids. V lost 5 bases to trimming and J lost 0 bases, with 11 bases between them. Germline-derived CDR1 and CDR2 are SGHVS and FNYEAQ. Here the CDR3 DNA reads TGTGCCAGCAGCCTAATGACAAGCTCTGGAAACACCATATATTTT. Translated: CASSLMTSSGNTIYF.

Comments on this clone: Compared with germline, one end of the junction differs, possibly owing to a read error. V is TRBV30 and J is TRBJ2-2, with a possible D match to TRBD2 (6 bases). Per the germline V gene, CDR1 is GTSNPN and CDR2 is SVGIG (reference sequence). This CDR3 region has 14 residues. The CDR3 region has the DNA TGTGCCTGGAGTAGGCTAGCGAATACCGGGGAGCTGTTTTTT. The encoded protein is CAWSRLANTGELFF. Full variable domain (outside the CDR3, taken from reference TRBV30 and TRBJ2-2): SQTIHQWPATLVQPVGSPLSLECTVEGTSNPNLYWYRQAAGRGLQLLFYSVGIGQISSEVPQNLSASRPQDRQFILSSKKLLLSDSGFYLCAWSRLANTGELFFGEGSRLTVL.

This chain's CDR3 is CASSHGTGVSYEQYF. The CDR3 region has the DNA TGTGCCAGTAGTCATGGGACAGGAGTCTCCTACGAGCAGTACTTC. The chain couples TRBV19 to TRBJ2-7, with 8 bases aligning to TRBD1. CDR3 length: 15 amino acids. In germline, CDR1 is LNHDA, CDR2 SQIVND (reference sequence). Unmatched junction bases numbered 6, after V lost 5 bases and J lost 0 bases. The full variable domain, completed using reference TRBV19 and TRBJ2-7, is DGGITQSPKYLFRKEGQNVTLSCEQNLNHDAMYWYRQDPGQGLRLIYYSQIVNDFQKGDIAEGYSVSREKKESFPLTVTSAQKNPTAFYLCASSHGTGVSYEQYFGPGTRLTVT.

This clone was counted only a few times. This chain links TRBV7-2 with TRBJ2-3; D ambiguous. This CDR3 is 11 amino acids long. V lost 5 bases, J lost 6 bases, and 6 bases lay in between. CDR1 is SGHTA and CDR2 is FQGNSA in the germline V gene. The CDR3 loop reads CASSVVDTQYF. CDR3 nucleotides: TGTGCCAGCAGCGTCGTGGATACGCAGTATTTT. Drawing the rest from reference TRBV7-2 and TRBJ2-3, the complete variable domain is GAGVSQSPSNKVTEKGKDVELRCDPISGHTALYWYRQSLGQGLEFLIYFQGNSAPDKSGLPSDRFSAERTGGSVSTLTIQRTQQEDSAVYLCASSVVDTQYFGPGTRLTVL.

For the CDR3, the DNA is TGTGCCAGCAGTGAAGCTGGGGGGGTAGTGAACACCATATATTTT. This encodes CASSEAGGVVNTIYF. This rearrangement joins TRBV6-1 to TRBJ1-3, with D maybe TRBD1 (5 bases). Trimming removed 0 bases from V and 7 bases from J, with 13 bases in between. The CDR3 is 15 residues long. Germline V gene lookup returns CDR1 MNHNS and CDR2 SASEGT.

The genes are TRBV27 and TRBJ2-3; 13 positions agree with TRBD2. Losses at the gene ends were 7 bases for V and 3 bases for J; bases not matched to a gene: 7. The CDR3 has 16 residues. CDR1 and CDR2 (germline): MNHEY, SMNVEV (reference sequence). Here the CDR3 reads CASTLLAGGPTDTQYF. CDR3 in DNA: TGTGCCAGCACCCTACTAGCGGGAGGGCCGACAGATACGCAGTATTTT.

V is TRBV29-1 and J is TRBJ2-3; TRBD2 matches at 7 bases. The CDR3 extends over 13 amino acids. Germline CDR1 and CDR2: SQVTM and ANQGSEA. J was trimmed by 3 bases and V by 1 base; bases with no gene match: 1. CDR3 protein: CSVEGLATDTQYF. The CDR3 DNA follows: TGCAGCGTTGAAGGACTAGCTACAGATACGCAGTATTTT.

J is TRBJ1-4 and V is TRBV28, with D hard to call. The CDR3 length is 13 residues. Between the trimmed V and J ends, which lost 5 bases and 0 bases, there was a span of 4 bases. The germline V gene has CDR1 MDHEN and CDR2 SYDVKM. The chain's CDR3 is CASSPTTNEKLFF. As DNA, the CDR3 is TGTGCCAGCAGTCCCACAACTAATGAAAAACTGTTTTTT.

V and J are TRBV7-3 and TRBJ2-7; TRBD2 matches 7 bases. CDR3 length equals 13 residues. The germline gives CDR1 SGHTA, CDR2 FQGTGA. The V segment lost 0 bases and the J segment 6 bases; nucleotides outside the gene matches: 2. This CDR3 reads CASSLTGEGEQYF. The CDR3, as DNA: TGTGCCAGCAGCTTAACAGGGGAGGGCGAGCAGTACTTC.

CDR3 in DNA: TGTGCCAGCAGTTTTCTTGGCGGCAGATACGAGCAGTACTTC. It yields the protein CASSFLGGRYEQYF. The chain is built from TRBV28 and TRBJ2-7; D not certain. The CDR3 is 14 residues long. Germline assignment: CDR1 MDHEN and CDR2 SYDVKM. Deletions cut 3 bases from V and 4 bases from J, with 13 bases between. The complete variable domain, with remaining parts taken from reference TRBV28 and TRBJ2-7, reads DVKVTQSSRYLVKRTGEKVFLECVQDMDHENMFWYRQDPGLGLRLIYFSYDVKMKEKGDIPEGYSVSREKKERFSLILESASTNQTSMYLCASSFLGGRYEQYFGPGTRLTVT.

The rearrangement links TRBV19 to TRBJ2-2, with D perhaps matching TRBD2 (5 bases). The germline V and J ends were trimmed by 10 bases and 3 bases, with 18 bases remaining between them. The CDR3 is 15 residues long. Germline CDR1 is LNHDA and CDR2 is SQIVND (reference sequence). The CDR3 DNA reads as TGTGCCACCAAGCGGTGGGATCTGGACACCGGGGAGCTGTTTTTT. Protein sequence: CATKRWDLDTGELFF.

There are a few counts of this clone. This chain uses TRBV4-3 with TRBJ2-6; D remains unclear. This CDR3 region has 16 residues. Germline CDR1 reads LGHNA; CDR2 reads YSLEER. The V end was cut by 6 bases, the J end by 2 bases, with 14 bases between. The CDR3 coding sequence is TGCGCCAGCAGTGCCCGGGTTACGGCTGGGGCCAACGTCCTGACTTTC. This sequence encodes CASSARVTAGANVLTF.

The V call is TRBV3-1 (or the pseudogene TRBV3-2), the J call TRBJ1-1; D is perhaps TRBD1 (6 bases). The CDR3 sequence is 15 residues long. Trimming took 6 bases from V and 1 from J, leaving 15 bases between them. Germline V gene data show CDR1 as LGHDT and CDR2 as YNNKEL (reference sequence). The CDR3 loop reads CASRLGDTPNTEAFF. CDR3 coding DNA: TGTGCCAGCAGGCTCGGGGACACCCCGAACACTGAAGCTTTCTTT.

The rearrangement joins TRBV6-2 or TRBV6-3 to TRBJ2-4, with D perhaps TRBD2 (5 bases). The CDR3 covers 14 residues. V was trimmed by 5 bases and J by 0 bases, leaving 8 bases between them. Germline CDR1 is MNHEY and CDR2 is SVGEGT. For the CDR3, the DNA is TGTGCCAGCAGTCCGGAGGCAGCCAAAAACATTCAGTACTTC. It codes for CASSPEAAKNIQYF.

This clone has only one observation. The V and J genes are TRBV9 and TRBJ2-1, with TRBD2 identical over 8 bases. The germline V gene has CDR1 SGDLS and CDR2 YYNGEE. The CDR3 is 21 residues long. The V gene end was trimmed by 0 bases and the J gene end by 0 bases; junction bases not matched to a gene: 17. The CDR3 spells CASSVGSGVNRRYSSYNEQFF. CDR3 sequence (DNA): TGTGCCAGCAGCGTAGGTAGCGGGGTTAACAGGCGGTACAGCTCCTACAATGAGCAGTTCTTC.

This chain connects TRBV7-6 to TRBJ2-7, with D possibly matching TRBD1 (5 bases). Germline assignment: CDR1 SGHVS and CDR2 FNYEAQ. The V end lost 4 bases, the J end lost 3 bases, and 13 bases lay between the germline ends. The CDR3 spans 14 residues. The CDR3 region has the DNA TGTGCCAGCAGCTCGTCAGGGAAGAGCTACGAGCAGTACTTC. As protein: CASSSSGKSYEQYF.

The rearrangement links TRBV6-1 to TRBJ1-1, with a possible D match to TRBD1 (6 bases). This CDR3 contains 15 residues. Germline V gene sequence: CDR1 MNHNS, CDR2 SASEGT. The V end lost 0 bases, the J end lost 2 bases, and 10 bases lay between the germline ends. CDR3 bases: TGTGCCAGCAGTGAAGCGCACAGGGAAAACACTGAAGCTTTCTTT. The encoded protein is CASSEAHRENTEAFF.

The rearrangement uses TRBV5-6 and TRBJ2-3; 10 bases are shared with TRBD1. CDR1 is SGHDT and CDR2 is YYEEEE in the germline V gene. This CDR3 has 15 residues. Trimming cost V 4 bases and J 5 bases; bases outside gene matches: 7. CDR3 nucleotides: TGTGCCAGCAGCGGGCTGGGACAGGGGAGAGATACGCAGTATTTT. This sequence encodes CASSGLGQGRDTQYF.